This T cell receptor (beta chain) appears in the sequencing data of a study of blood T cell repertoires in COVID-19. Some clones are missing from TCRdb's copy, which holds only in-frame ones; the method was immunoSEQ multiplex PCR. This sample yields 150,000 to 180,000 clones, of which roughly 80% are seen a single time; 9% to 13% belongs to the top ten. Seattle's enrolled individuals joined amid active infection and were then monitored longitudinally. With 3 bases removed from V and 3 bases from J, the gap between germline ends came to 11 bases. The CDR3 covers 14 residues. CDR1 and CDR2 from the germline V gene are SEHNR and FQNEAQ (reference sequence).

The TCR comes from a woman aged 60-70 years with COVID-19, enrolled during active disease. The sequenced sample consisted of peripheral blood. This chain connects TRBV7-9 to TRBJ1-1, with D perhaps TRBD1 (6 bases). The CDR3 sequence is CASSLSTGYTEAFF. CDR3 bases: TGTGCCAGCAGCTTGTCGACAGGATACACTGAAGCTTTCTTT.